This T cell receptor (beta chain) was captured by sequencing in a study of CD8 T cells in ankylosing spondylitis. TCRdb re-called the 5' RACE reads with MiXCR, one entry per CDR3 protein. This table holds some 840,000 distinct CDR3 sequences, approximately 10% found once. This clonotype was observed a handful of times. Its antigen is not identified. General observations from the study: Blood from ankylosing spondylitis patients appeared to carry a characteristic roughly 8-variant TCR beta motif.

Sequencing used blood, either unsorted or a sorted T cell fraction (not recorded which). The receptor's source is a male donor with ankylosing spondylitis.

Written as DNA, the CDR3 is TGCGCCAGCAGCCCGCGAGCGGGGAACACAGATACGCAGTATTTT. Translation gives CASSPRAGNTDTQYF. The rearrangement uses TRBV4-3 and TRBJ2-3, with 7 bases lining up with TRBD2. V was pared by 4 bases and J by 2 bases, with 6 bases of the junction left unmatched. The germline V gene has CDR1 LGHNA and CDR2 YSLEER. The CDR3 sequence is 15 residues long.